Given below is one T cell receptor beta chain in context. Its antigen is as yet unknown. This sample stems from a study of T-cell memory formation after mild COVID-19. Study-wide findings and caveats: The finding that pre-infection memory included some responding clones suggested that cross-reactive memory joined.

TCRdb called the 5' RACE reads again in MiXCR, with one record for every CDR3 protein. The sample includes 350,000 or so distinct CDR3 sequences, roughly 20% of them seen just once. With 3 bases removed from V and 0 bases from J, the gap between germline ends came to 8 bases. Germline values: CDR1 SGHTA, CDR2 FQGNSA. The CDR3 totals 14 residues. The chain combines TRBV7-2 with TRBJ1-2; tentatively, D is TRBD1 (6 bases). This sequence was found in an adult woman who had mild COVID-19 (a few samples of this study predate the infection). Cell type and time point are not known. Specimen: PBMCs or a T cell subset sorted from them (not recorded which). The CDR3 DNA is TGTGCCAGCAGCTTCCGGACAGCTAACTATGGCTACACCTTC. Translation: CASSFRTANYGYTF.